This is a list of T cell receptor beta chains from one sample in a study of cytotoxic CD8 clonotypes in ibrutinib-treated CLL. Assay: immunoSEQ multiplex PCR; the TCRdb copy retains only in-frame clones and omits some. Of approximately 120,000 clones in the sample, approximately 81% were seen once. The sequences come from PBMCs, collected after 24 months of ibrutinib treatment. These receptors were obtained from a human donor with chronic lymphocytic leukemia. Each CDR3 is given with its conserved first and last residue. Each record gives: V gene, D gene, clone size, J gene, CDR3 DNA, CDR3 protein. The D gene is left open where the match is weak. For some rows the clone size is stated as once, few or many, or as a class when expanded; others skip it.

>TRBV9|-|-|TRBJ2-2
TGTGCCAGCAGCATCCGACCTAAGGGCACCGGGGAGCTGTTTTTT
CASSIRPKGTGELFF
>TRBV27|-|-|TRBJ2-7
TGTGCCAGCAGGCTCACTGGGGGGAGCTCCTACGAGCAGTACTTC
CASRLTGGSSYEQYF
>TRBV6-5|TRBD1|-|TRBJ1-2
TGTGCCAGCACCCGGGACAGTGGTAACTATGGCTACACCTTC
CASTRDSGNYGYTF
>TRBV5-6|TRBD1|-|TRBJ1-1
TGTGCCAGCAGCTTTCGGGACAGGGGGCGAACTGAAGCTTTCTTT
CASSFRDRGRTEAFF
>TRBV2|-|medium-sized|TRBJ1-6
TGTGCCAGCAGTGGCTCCCAATCCCTCCACTTT
CASSGSQSLHF
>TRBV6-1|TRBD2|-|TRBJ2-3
TGTGCCAGCAGTGCGGCGGGGGGAACAGATACGCAGTATTTT
CASSAAGGTDTQYF
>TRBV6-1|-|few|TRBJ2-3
TGTGCCAGCAGTGAAGGGGCGGCCGTAAAAACTACAGATACGCAGTATTTT
CASSEGAAVKTTDTQYF
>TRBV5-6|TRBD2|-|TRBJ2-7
TGTGCCAGCAGCTTGGTAAGCGGGGGTCACGAGCAGTACTTC
CASSLVSGGHEQYF
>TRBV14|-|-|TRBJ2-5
TGTGCCAGCAGCCAAGGTCTGGGGAATGTAGCTGAGACCCAGTACTTC
CASSQGLGNVAETQYF
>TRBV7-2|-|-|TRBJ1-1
TGTGCCAGCAGCTTAGACCTCCTGAACACTGAAGCTTTCTTT
CASSLDLLNTEAFF
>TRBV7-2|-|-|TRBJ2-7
TGTGCCAGCAGCACACAGGGAGGCTCCTACGAGCAGTACTTC
CASSTQGGSYEQYF
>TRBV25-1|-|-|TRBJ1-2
TGTGCCAGCATGGGGCAGGGGTTGGGCTACACCTTC
CASMGQGLGYTF
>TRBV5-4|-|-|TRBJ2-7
TGTGCCAGCAGCACCCTTGGGCTCAGCTCCTACGAGCAGTACTTC
CASSTLGLSSYEQYF
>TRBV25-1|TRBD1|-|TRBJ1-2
TGTGCCAGCAGTTACCTGGAGACAGGGGGCGGGGTTAGGTATGGCTACACCTTC
CASSYLETGGGVRYGYTF
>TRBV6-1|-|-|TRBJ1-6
TGTGCCAGTCGGACAGCGTGGAATAAGATAGCCCTCCACTTT
CASRTAWNKIALHF
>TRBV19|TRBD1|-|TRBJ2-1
TGTGCCAGTAGTAATCCGGACAGGTTCCGGAGTGAGCAGTTCTTC
CASSNPDRFRSEQFF
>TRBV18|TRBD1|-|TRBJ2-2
TGTGCCAGCTCACCGGGACAGGGCGGGGAGCTGTTTTTT
CASSPGQGGELFF
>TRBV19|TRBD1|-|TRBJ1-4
TGTGCCAGTAGCACCGGGACAGTAGGTGAAAAACTGTTTTTT
CASSTGTVGEKLFF
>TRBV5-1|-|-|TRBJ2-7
TGCGCCAGCAGCTTGATGGGGGCGCTTTACGAGCAGTACTTC
CASSLMGALYEQYF
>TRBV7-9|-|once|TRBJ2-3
TGTGCCAGCAGCTCGATTGTAGTAGATACGCAGTATTTT
CASSSIVVDTQYF
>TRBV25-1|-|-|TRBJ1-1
TGTGCCAGCAGAGGGTCGGCTGACACTGAAGCTTTCTTT
CASRGSADTEAFF